These 16 T cell receptor beta chains originate from one sample sequenced in a study of CD8+CD57+ T cells in acquired aplastic anemia. For sequencing, patients were chosen who had shown expansion of CD8+CD57+ cells by flow cytometry. Genomic DNA templated the TCR beta VDJ and CDR3 profiling. TCRdb recomputed calls from the reads with MiXCR, one row per CDR3 protein. The table has 200,000 to 300,000 distinct CDR3 sequences, 82% seen once. Source material: sorted CD4+, CD8+, or CD8+CD57+ T cells (not recorded which) from PBMCs. These receptors were obtained from a human donor with aplastic anemia.

The gene calls are TRBV7-8 and TRBJ2-5; tentative D call: TRBD2 (5 bases). Per the germline V gene, CDR1 is SGHVS and CDR2 is FQNEAQ. Trimming cost V 0 bases and J 14 bases, with 22 bases left between them. The CDR3 sequence is 15 residues long. CDR3 sequence (DNA): TGTGCCAGCAGCTTAGCCCGAGGGCCCGATACGAACCATTACTTC. Encoded protein: CASSLARGPDTNHYF.

On this clonotype: The junction departs from germline at one end; a sequencing error may be responsible. The rearrangement links TRBV7-8 to TRBJ2-3, with D hard to call. Looked up from germline, CDR1 is SGHVS and CDR2 is FQNEAQ. The CDR3 loop spans 13 amino acids. This chain's CDR3 is CASSLAGRDKKHF. DNA for the CDR3: TGTGCCAGCAGCTTAGCGGGAAGAGACAAGAAGCATTTT.

Details on this clonotype: One end of the junction varies from germline; a read error may be responsible. The rearrangement uses TRBV24-1 and TRBJ2-3, with 8 bases identical to TRBD1. The CDR3 is made up of 16 amino acids. Germline V gene data show CDR1 as KGHDR and CDR2 as SFDVKD. CDR3 region: CATSEADRDAGDTQFF. CDR3 sequence (DNA): TGTGCCACCAGTGAAGCGGACAGGGATGCCGGGGATACGCAGTTTTTT.

Regarding this clonotype: Sequence at one end of the junction differs from germline and may be a read error. The chain couples TRBV7-9 to TRBJ2-3, with a weak D call TRBD1 (6 bases). The CDR3 runs to 14 residues. Per the germline V gene, CDR1 is SEHNR and CDR2 is FQNEAQ (reference sequence). The CDR3, as DNA: TGTGCCAGCAGCTCACAGGGTAGTGAGCATTTCTTCTGGTTT. Protein sequence: CASSSQGSEHFFWF.

The V and J genes are TRBV6-4 and TRBJ2-1, with 13 bases matching TRBD2. CDR3 size: 16 residues. CDR1 and CDR2 from the germline V gene are MRHNA and SNTAGT. J gave up 4 bases and V 2 bases, and 2 bases lay outside the gene matches. DNA for the CDR3: TGTGCCAGCAGTGACGGGACTAGCGGGGAGTACAATGAGCAGTTCTTC. Translation: CASSDGTSGEYNEQFF.

This sequence joins TRBV19 and TRBJ1-2; D is unresolved. CDR1 is LNHDA and CDR2 is SQIVND in the germline V gene (reference sequence). The CDR3 loop spans 14 amino acids. V dropped 3 bases and J dropped 8 bases, with 16 bases sitting between them. CDR3 in DNA: TGTGCCAGTAGTATCGGAGGGTGGGATTACGGCTACACCTTC. Protein product: CASSIGGWDYGYTF.

This clonotype was seen only a few times. This chain links TRBV24-1 with TRBJ2-5, with D possibly matching TRBD2 (7 bases). There are 17 residues in the CDR3. Deletions cut 4 bases from V and 1 base from J, with 18 bases between. The V gene's germline CDR1 is KGHDR and CDR2 SFDVKD. The CDR3 DNA reads as TGTGCCACCAGTGAACCGAAGTTCGCGGGGGCCCAAGAGACCCAGTACTTC. Translating gives CATSEPKFAGAQETQYF.

Points on this clonotype: The CDR3 carries no conserved terminal phenylalanine or tryptophan, so it likely arises from a read error. It is unclear where the CDR3 begins or ends on the DNA, so no DNA is shown, and the CDR3 is as TCRdb lists it. The chain's CDR3 is CASSLGSAAKYD. The gene calls are TRBV7-3 and TRBJ2-3. Looked up from germline, CDR1 is SGHTA and CDR2 is FQGTGA. The CDR3 spans 12 amino acids, including both terminal residues.

V is TRBV7-9 and J is TRBJ2-7, with D perhaps being TRBD1 or TRBD2 (7 bases each). This CDR3 region has 18 residues. CDR1 is SEHNR and CDR2 is FQNEAQ in the germline V gene (reference sequence). V shed 3 bases and J shed 1 base, with 22 bases lying between them. The CDR3 here is CASSFHAAGTALSYEQYV. The CDR3 coding sequence is TGTGCCAGCAGCTTTCATGCAGCGGGGACAGCCCTTTCCTACGAGCAGTACGTC.

The chain joins TRBV29-1 to TRBJ1-1; the D gene is possibly TRBD1 (6 bases). The V end lost 4 bases, the J end lost 0 bases, and 15 bases lay between the germline ends. Germline V gene sequence: CDR1 SQVTM, CDR2 ANQGSEA. This CDR3 has 15 amino acids. The CDR3 nucleotides read TGCAGCGTTGCCCAAGCGGGGGGGCTGAACACTGAAGCTTTCTTT. It yields the protein CSVAQAGGLNTEAFF.

This chain links TRBV7-3 with TRBJ2-5, with a tentative D call TRBD2 (6 bases). Germline loops: CDR1 SGHTA, CDR2 FQGTGA. The length of the CDR3 is 14 residues. Between the trimmed V and J ends, which lost 2 bases and 14 bases, there was a span of 21 bases. CDR3 sequence (DNA): TGTGCCAGCAGCTTATCAGGCGGAGGGCAAAATGAATACTTC. Translation gives CASSLSGGGQNEYF.

The chain combines TRBV7-2 with TRBJ2-7, with a possible D match to TRBD1 (5 bases). With 4 bases removed from V and 4 bases from J, the gap between germline ends came to 8 bases. Germline V gene sequence: CDR1 SGHTA, CDR2 FQGNSA. The CDR3 extends over 12 amino acids. The CDR3 coding sequence is TGTGCCAGCAGCTCCGACAGATACGAGCAGTACTTC. Translation gives CASSSDRYEQYF.

This chain connects TRBV7-2 to TRBJ2-5, with TRBD2 matching over 9 bases. The CDR3 has 19 amino acids. The germline V gene has CDR1 SGHTA and CDR2 FQGNSA. V shed 3 bases and J 5 bases; nucleotides not matched to a gene: 19. The CDR3 region is CASSFRGTRGGASQETQYF. As DNA, the CDR3 is TGTGCCAGCAGCTTCAGGGGGACTCGCGGGGGGGCGAGTCAGGAGACCCAGTACTTC.

This clonotype was observed at least ten times. The chain employs TRBV20-1 and TRBJ2-2; no clear D. Germline loops: CDR1 DFQATT, CDR2 SNEGSKA (reference sequence). Trimming took off 6 bases at V and 1 base at J, with 9 bases between the two ends. This CDR3 comprises 13 residues. CDR3 sequence: CSAPGRNTGELFF. The CDR3, as DNA: TGCAGTGCCCCCGGGCGGAACACCGGGGAGCTGTTTTTT.

J is TRBJ2-3 and V is TRBV7-9, with 7 bases matching TRBD1. The CDR3 has 15 residues. The V segment lost 6 bases and the J segment 9 bases; nucleotides outside the gene matches: 15. CDR1 SEHNR and CDR2 FQNEAQ come from the germline V gene (reference sequence). CDR3 DNA sequence: TGTGCCAGCAGTGATGGGGGACAGAGTGAGGAGACGCAGTATTTT. Translation gives CASSDGGQSEETQYF.

This chain links TRBV20-1 with TRBJ1-1, with D unclear. Germline-derived CDR1 and CDR2 are DFQATT and SNEGSKA (reference sequence). The CDR3 has 12 residues. Trimming removed 7 bases from V and 1 base from J, with 10 bases in between. The CDR3, as DNA: TGCAGTGGCCCTACATCGAACACTGAAGCTTTCTTT. Amino acids: CSGPTSNTEAFF.